This TCR beta chain was recovered during a study of control samples from healthy donors and cancer patients. This CDR3 is built from 14 residues. CDR1 is SGHVS, CDR2 FQNEAQ, per germline. The V and J ends lost 5 bases and 3 bases, in that order; junction bases with no gene match: 3. The repertoire was sequenced with immunoSEQ multiplex PCR; TCRdb's copy has only in-frame clones and lacks some. The profile shows roughly 120,000 clones, 90% of them singletons. Input material: blood. The sequence was obtained from a human donor in good health. The donor label of this sample is uncertain. V usage is TRBV7-8 and J usage is TRBJ2-7, with TRBD2 matching over 11 bases. The DNA for the CDR3 is TGTGCCAGCAGCGAACTAGCGGGGGTCTACGAGCAGTACTTC. Amino acid sequence: CASSELAGVYEQYF.